This T cell receptor beta chain was identified during a study of blood T cell repertoires in COVID-19. Study summary: The study drew acute and convalescent COVID-19 samples from the United States, Italy and Spain. PBMCs, B-cell-depleted T cells, or T cells provided the cDNA or gDNA that made up the material.

Trimming cost V 7 bases and J 2 bases, with 11 bases left between them. Germline V CDR1 and CDR2: LNHDA, SQIVND (reference sequence). The CDR3 covers 14 residues. Sequencing was performed with immunoSEQ multiplex PCR; in TCRdb, only in-frame clones are kept and a portion is missing. The table includes about 170,000 clones, 80% to 90% detected once. Sequencing used peripheral blood. This rearrangement joins TRBV19 to TRBJ1-4, with TRBD1 as a possible D gene (6 bases). The clonotype originates from an older woman with COVID-19, enrolled during active disease. CDR3 sequence: CASKVQGTNEKLFF. The CDR3 DNA follows: TGTGCCAGTAAAGTACAGGGTACTAATGAAAAACTGTTTTTT.